This TCR beta chain was sequenced during a study of high-grade serous ovarian cancer treatment subgroups. Tumor tissue was taken before any definitive surgery or chemotherapy was given. Whole-study results and caveats: TCR relatedness rose with neoantigen level and trended with mutation load. Same-patient tumor repertoires overlapped at about 0.11 to 0.85; different patients barely overlapped. Without spatial data, bulk sequencing limits insight into HGSC tumor diversity. CDR1 and CDR2 were left unanalyzed; analyses focused on CDR3.

There are a few counts of this clone. Its specificity is not known. Assay used: immunoSEQ multiplex PCR; TCRdb lists only in-frame clones, some missing. The sample lists about 36,000 clones; 79% were seen once. This TCR was sampled from a human donor with high-grade serous ovarian cancer. Sequenced sample: tumor tissue.

The CDR3 region is CASSPGQGNYGYTF. Written as DNA, the CDR3 is TGTGCCAGCAGCCCCGGACAGGGAAACTATGGCTACACCTTC. The chain carries TRBV11-2 and TRBJ1-2, with 8 nucleotides matching TRBD1. This CDR3 region has 14 residues. The V segment lost 5 bases and the J segment 2 bases; nucleotides outside the gene matches: 4. Germline-derived CDR1 and CDR2 are SGHAT and FQNNGV.